These T cell receptor beta chains were read from a single sample in a study of tissue T cells after allogeneic stem cell transplantation. Assay used: immunoSEQ multiplex PCR; TCRdb lists only in-frame clones, some missing. This table has about 2,700 clones, about 61% appearing once. The sample consisted of descending colon tissue, taken at autopsy. The receptor set was obtained from an older male patient with steroid-refractory graft-versus-host disease after an allogeneic stem cell transplant. Some of the T cells might come from the graft donor. Both conserved end residues are part of each CDR3. Each record gives: J gene, V gene, D gene, clone size, CDR3 DNA, CDR3 protein. D genes are given only for firm matches. Clone size is given for some rows only: seen once, a few or many times, or a class if the clone is expanded.

>TRBJ2-7|TRBV19|TRBD1|.
TGTGCCAGTAAATCCGGGACAGGTTCCTACGAGCAGTACTTC
CASKSGTGSYEQYF
>TRBJ2-7|TRBV3-1/TRBV3-2|TRBD1|.
TGTGCCAGCAGCCAAGTCTCGGGACAGGGCAACGAGCAGTACTTC
CASSQVSGQGNEQYF
>TRBJ1-2|TRBV6-5|TRBD1|.
TGTGCCAGCCGAATGGGGACAGGGCAAGACGGCTACACCTTC
CASRMGTGQDGYTF
>TRBJ2-1|TRBV5-6|TRBD1|.
TGTGCCAGCAGCCGTTGGAAACGACAGGGCGCAGTGGGGAATGAGCAGTTCTTC
CASSRWKRQGAVGNEQFF
>TRBJ1-3|TRBV14|.|few
TGTGCCAGCAGCCAAGATCGGGGAAACACCATATATTTT
CASSQDRGNTIYF
>TRBJ2-7|TRBV6-5|.|.
TGTGCCAGCAGCCCCTGGGGAGCAACCTACGAGCAGTACTTC
CASSPWGATYEQYF
>TRBJ2-3|TRBV2|TRBD1|.
TGTGCCAGCTCTCGGACAGGGGTAGGGACAGATACGCAGTATTTT
CASSRTGVGTDTQYF
>TRBJ1-1|TRBV7-9|.|.
TGTGCCAGCAGCTTAAACGGATACACTGAAGCTTTCTTT
CASSLNGYTEAFF
>TRBJ2-7|TRBV7-2|.|.
TGTGCCAGCAGCCCCATCAGGGCTCTCCGGGAGCAGTACTTC
CASSPIRALREQYF
>TRBJ1-4|TRBV11-2|.|.
TGTGCCAGCAGCCCTCTCGGGGCAGGGGCTAATGAAAAACTGTTTTTT
CASSPLGAGANEKLFF
>TRBJ1-1|TRBV5-4|.|.
TGTGCCAGCAGCCGGGGTAAGAAAGACACTGAAGCTTTCTTT
CASSRGKKDTEAFF
>TRBJ1-5|TRBV5-1|.|.
TGCGCCAGCAGCCCTACGACTGGGAATCAGCCCCAGCATTTT
CASSPTTGNQPQHF
>TRBJ2-3|TRBV7-3|.|.
TGTGCCAGCAGCTTAGGCCCGATCACAGATACGCAGTATTTT
CASSLGPITDTQYF
>TRBJ2-2|TRBV27|.|.
TGTGCCGGCAGTTTACGGTTAGGGAGGCCTTTGAACACCGGGGAGCTGTTTTTT
CAGSLRLGRPLNTGELFF
>TRBJ1-2|TRBV3-1/TRBV3-2|.|few
TGTGCCAGCAGCCAAGGGGAGAGGGGCTACACCTTC
CASSQGERGYTF
>TRBJ2-3|TRBV5-4|.|.
TGTGCCAGCACAACGCCAGACACAGATACGCAGTATTTT
CASTTPDTDTQYF
>TRBJ2-2|TRBV7-2|.|.
TGTGCCAGCAGCTCCCCGAGGGGTGGGGCGAACACCGGGGAGCTGTTTTTT
CASSSPRGGANTGELFF
>TRBJ2-3|TRBV20-1|.|.
TGCAGTGCTAGTAAACGGGACCGCACAGATACGCAGTATTTT
CSASKRDRTDTQYF
>TRBJ1-1|TRBV5-5|TRBD1|.
TGTGCCAGCAGCTTGCAGGGGGACACTGAAGCTTTCTTT
CASSLQGDTEAFF
>TRBJ1-1|TRBV30|.|.
TGTGCCTGGACTCAGGGGCAGGGCACTGAAGCTTTCTTT
CAWTQGQGTEAFF
>TRBJ1-1|TRBV18|.|.
TGTGCCAGCTCACGAGAGGTGTCAACTGAAGCTTTCTTT
CASSREVSTEAFF
>TRBJ2-7|TRBV10-3|.|.
TGTGCAACGTGGGAAAGCTCCTACGAGCAGTACTTC
CATWESSYEQYF
>TRBJ2-7|TRBV18|.|.
TGTGCCAGCTCACCACAGAACTACGAGCAGTACTTC
CASSPQNYEQYF
>TRBJ2-7|TRBV27|.|.
TGTGCCAGCAGTCCCGGACAGGGTGTTTGGCGGGGGGAGAGCTCCTACGAGCAGTACTTC
CASSPGQGVWRGESSYEQYF
>TRBJ2-1|TRBV18|.|.
TGTGCCAGCTCACTAAGGGGGAATGAGCAGTTCTTC
CASSLRGNEQFF
>TRBJ2-1|TRBV27|.|.
TGTGCCAGCAGTTTAGCTCCACCCCATGAGCAGTTCTTC
CASSLAPPHEQFF
>TRBJ1-3|TRBV6-1|TRBD1|once
TGTGCCAGCAGTGATTATTGGACGGGACAGGGGCGCGGGAACACCATATATTTT
CASSDYWTGQGRGNTIYF
>TRBJ1-2|TRBV27|.|.
TGTGCCAGCAGTTTACGGTATGGCAAGAGATATGGCTACACCTTC
CASSLRYGKRYGYTF
>TRBJ2-2|TRBV7-9|.|large
TGTGCCAGCAGCTTAGTAGGGGGGGCCGACACCGGGGAGCTGTTTTTT
CASSLVGGADTGELFF
>TRBJ2-2|TRBV27|.|few
TGTGCCAGCAGGAGGTTACAGTACACCACCGGGGAGCTGTTTTTT
CASRRLQYTTGELFF
>TRBJ2-2|TRBV5-1|TRBD1|.
TGCGCCAGCAGCTTACTCATAGGGGGCGCCACCGGGGAGCTGTTTTTT
CASSLLIGGATGELFF
>TRBJ2-5|TRBV7-9|.|large
TGTGCCAGCAGTATTCAGGAGACCCAGTACTTC
CASSIQETQYF
>TRBJ2-3|TRBV7-2|TRBD2|.
TGTGCCAGCAGTAACCGACTAGCGGGGGCCCCCACAGATACGCAGTATTTT
CASSNRLAGAPTDTQYF
>TRBJ1-6|TRBV6-2/TRBV6-3|.|few
TGTGCCAGCAGTAAGGACAGCCTCAGGGGTTATTCACCCCTCCACTTT
CASSKDSLRGYSPLHF
>TRBJ2-2|TRBV9|TRBD1|.
TGTGCCAGCAGCGTCATGACAGGGGTGCGCGTAGCCGGGGAGCTGTTTTTT
CASSVMTGVRVAGELFF
>TRBJ1-1|TRBV6-6|.|.
TGTGCCAGCAGCCTCCGGTTCACTGAAGCTTTCTTT
CASSLRFTEAFF
>TRBJ2-2|TRBV2|TRBD1|.
TGTGCCAGCGGGAGGGACAGGGGGGACGGGGAGCTGTTTTTT
CASGRDRGDGELFF
>TRBJ2-7|TRBV9|.|.
TGTGCCAGCATTTGTCCATACTTTTCCTACGAGCAGTACTTC
CASICPYFSYEQYF
>TRBJ2-7|TRBV7-2|.|.
TGTGCCAGCAGCCTAAGTCAGGGGTCGTACGAGCAGTACTTC
CASSLSQGSYEQYF
>TRBJ2-1|TRBV3-1/TRBV3-2|.|.
TGTGCCAGCAGAAGAACAGGGATCTTCTACAATGAGCAGTTCTTC
CASRRTGIFYNEQFF
>TRBJ1-2|TRBV19|.|.
TGTGCCAGTAGTATGACAGGAGGGGTCTATGGCTACACCTTC
CASSMTGGVYGYTF
>TRBJ2-5|TRBV5-6|TRBD2|.
TGTGCCCGCAGCGTGGGGGCCGGGGGGGGAGAGACCCAGTACTTC
CARSVGAGGGETQYF